This section outlines one T cell receptor beta chain sequence together with its context. Its antigen remains unknown. The data stem from a study of shared clonotypes between healthy human individuals. Study-level findings and limits: Non-shared clonotypes displayed generation probabilities falling below those of clonotypes present in all four donors.

This table comes from immunoSEQ multiplex PCR, and its TCRdb copy is limited to in-frame clones, with some not included. This repertoire shows 2 million to 2.5 million clones, 85% to 95% found once; its top ten account for approximately 0.41%. The CDR3 runs to 14 residues. Germline CDR1 and CDR2: LNHDA and SQIVND (reference sequence). The ends lost 9 bases at V and 5 bases at J; junction bases unmatched: 8. Material for sequencing was naive CD4+ T cells from PBMCs. Subset noted: CD45RA+ positively selected. The clonotype comes from a young man in good health. Some clones in this sample may be carry-over from other donors' samples. The chain carries TRBV19 and TRBJ2-7; the match to TRBD2 covers 12 bases. CDR3 residues: CASTSSGRGHEQYF. The CDR3 DNA reads as TGTGCCAGCACATCTAGCGGGAGGGGCCACGAGCAGTACTTC. Full variable domain (missing parts from reference TRBV19 and TRBJ2-7): DGGITQSPKYLFRKEGQNVTLSCEQNLNHDAMYWYRQDPGQGLRLIYYSQIVNDFQKGDIAEGYSVSREKKESFPLTVTSAQKNPTAFYLCASTSSGRGHEQYFGPGTRLTVT.